Presented here are 24 T cell receptor beta chains from one specimen sequenced in a study of CD8 T cells in Susac syndrome. The RNA, about 0.45 to 1 ug, was put through reverse transcription using random hexamers. In TCRdb, the immunoSEQ multiplex PCR reads were re-called with MiXCR into one record per CDR3 protein. The table includes some 200,000 distinct CDR3 sequences, approximately 94% detected once. Sequencing was performed on CD4+ T cells from PBMCs. The receptors here all came from a human donor with Susac syndrome.

The chain employs TRBV5-4 and TRBJ1-6, with D unclear. The CDR3 spans 16 residues. CDR1 and CDR2 from the germline V gene are SGHNT and YYREEE (reference sequence). V dropped 2 bases and J dropped 0 bases, with 9 bases sitting between them. The chain's CDR3 is CASSFDMSSYNSPLHF. The CDR3, as DNA: TGTGCCAGCAGCTTTGACATGAGCTCCTATAATTCACCCCTCCACTTT. Using reference TRBV5-4 and TRBJ1-6 for the parts outside the CDR3, the full variable domain is ETGVTQSPTHLIKTRGQQVTLRCSSQSGHNTVSWYQQALGQGPQFIFQYYREEENGRGNFPPRFSGLQFPNYSSELNVNALELDDSALYLCASSFDMSSYNSPLHFGNGTRLTVT.

The chain combines TRBV20-1 with TRBJ2-3; 7 bases map to TRBD2. V lost 6 bases, J lost 5 bases, and 11 bases stayed unmatched. The CDR3 is 14 amino acids. Germline CDR1 and CDR2: DFQATT and SNEGSKA (reference sequence). CDR3 nucleotides: TGCAGTGCCCAACTTGGAGCGGGGAGAGATACGCAGTATTTT. This encodes CSAQLGAGRDTQYF.

This chain links TRBV27 with TRBJ1-4; possibly TRBD1 for D (5 bases). The CDR3 loop spans 16 amino acids. CDR1 is MNHEY, CDR2 SMNVEV, per germline (reference sequence). V was pared by 5 bases and J by 7 bases, with 20 bases between. The CDR3 DNA sequence: TGTGCCAGCAGTGGGATCTTGTCGGGGGGACGTGAAAAACTGTTTTTT. Translation: CASSGILSGGREKLFF. The variable domain in full, with the rest retrieved from reference TRBV27 and TRBJ1-4, is EAQVTQNPRYLITVTGKKLTVTCSQNMNHEYMSWYRQDPGLGLRQIYYSMNVEVTDKGDVPEGYKVSRKEKRNFPLILESPSPNQTSLYFCASSGILSGGREKLFFGSGTQLSVL.

V is TRBV7-2 and J is TRBJ2-6, with D perhaps given as TRBD1 or TRBD2 (5 bases each). Trimming took 1 base from V and 0 from J, leaving 13 bases between them. From germline, CDR1 is SGHTA and CDR2 FQGNSA. The CDR3 contains 18 residues. CDR3 sequence reads: CASSLGTGAPSGANVLTF. For the CDR3, the DNA is TGTGCCAGCAGCTTAGGGACCGGGGCCCCCTCTGGGGCCAACGTCCTGACTTTC.

The rearrangement joins TRBV7-8 to TRBJ1-4; D is uncertain. V shed 5 bases and J shed 5 bases, with 6 bases lying between them. Germline V CDR1 and CDR2: SGHVS, FQNEAQ. The CDR3 contains 12 residues. CDR3: CASSRRNEKLFF. CDR3 in DNA: TGTGCCAGCAGCCGTCGAAATGAAAAACTGTTTTTT.

The chain employs TRBV19 and TRBJ1-6, with 8 bases fitting TRBD1. Unmatched junction bases numbered 6, after V lost 9 bases and J lost 11 bases. Germline values: CDR1 LNHDA, CDR2 SQIVND (reference sequence). This CDR3 contains 12 residues. The CDR3 reads CASRTGYAPLHF. As DNA, the CDR3 is TGTGCCAGCCGGACAGGGTATGCACCCCTCCACTTT.

This chain uses TRBV29-1 with TRBJ1-2, with TRBD1 identical over 8 bases. CDR1 is SQVTM and CDR2 is ANQGSEA in the germline V gene. The CDR3 runs 14 residues. Trimming cost V 4 bases and J 5 bases; bases outside gene matches: 9. The DNA for the CDR3 is TGCAGCGTTGCCACGAGGACAGGGTATTATGGCTACACCTTC. Its translation: CSVATRTGYYGYTF.

V usage is TRBV10-3 and J usage is TRBJ2-7, with 11 bases that match TRBD1. Germline CDR1 reads ENHRY; CDR2 reads SYGVKD. Trimming took 3 bases from V and 3 from J; bases not matched to a gene: 4. The length of the CDR3 is 15 residues. CDR3 region: CAISDPGQGVYEQYF. Written as DNA, the CDR3 is TGTGCCATCAGTGACCCGGGACAGGGGGTCTACGAGCAGTACTTC.

The chain is built from TRBV15 and TRBJ2-2; no clear D. CDR3 length equals 13 residues. V lost 5 bases, J lost 6 bases, and 10 bases lay in between. Germline V gives CDR1 LNHNV, CDR2 YYDKDF (reference sequence). The CDR3 region is CATSGNTPGELFF. The CDR3 coding sequence is TGTGCCACCAGCGGAAATACACCCGGGGAGCTGTTTTTT.

CDR3 nucleotide sequence: TGTGCCTGGAGTAAGACAGGAACTTCCTATGGCTACACCTTC. Protein product: CAWSKTGTSYGYTF. V is TRBV30 and J is TRBJ1-2, with D perhaps matching TRBD1 (6 bases). The CDR3 is made up of 14 amino acids. Germline CDR1 reads GTSNPN; CDR2 reads SVGIG (reference sequence). The ends were cut back, 2 bases at V and 4 bases at J, with 14 bases in the middle.

The chain carries TRBV2 and TRBJ2-3, with 12 nucleotides matching TRBD2. This CDR3 comprises 15 residues. The V gene's germline CDR1 is SNHLY and CDR2 FYNNEI. Losses at the gene ends were 6 bases for V and 5 bases for J; bases not matched to a gene: 6. DNA of the CDR3: TGTGCCAGCAGGCCGACTAGCGGGGGACGAGATACGCAGTATTTT. Translated: CASRPTSGGRDTQYF.

The chain combines TRBV15 with TRBJ2-1; TRBD2 agrees at 9 bases. Germline-derived CDR1 and CDR2 are LNHNV and YYDKDF (reference sequence). Trimming took 1 base from V and 4 from J; bases not matched to a gene: 2. The CDR3 has 15 residues. CDR3 nucleotides: TGTGCCACCAGCAGAGGGGGACTAGCTTACAATGAGCAGTTCTTC. This translates into CATSRGGLAYNEQFF.

Only one count was recorded for this clonotype. The V gene is TRBV11-1, the J gene TRBJ1-1; D is undetermined. Trimming stripped 4 bases from V and 4 bases from J, with 10 bases between. CDR1 and CDR2 from the germline V gene are SGHAT and FQDESV (reference sequence). The CDR3 is 13 amino acids. The CDR3 DNA follows: TGTGCCAGCAGCTCCGTGGGTGGCACTGAAGCTTTCTTT. Amino acid sequence: CASSSVGGTEAFF.

The count of this clonotype is one. This sequence joins TRBV2 and TRBJ2-1; 8 nucleotides match TRBD2. CDR3 length: 15 residues. The V segment lost 4 bases and the J segment 4 bases; nucleotides outside the gene matches: 6. Germline CDR1 reads SNHLY; CDR2 reads FYNNEI. CDR3 sequence (DNA): TGTGCCAGCAGTGCTGGACTAGCCTCATACAATGAGCAGTTCTTC. Amino acids: CASSAGLASYNEQFF.

The rearrangement uses TRBV10-3 and TRBJ2-2, with 8 bases aligning to TRBD2. Per the germline V gene, CDR1 is ENHRY and CDR2 is SYGVKD. CDR3 length: 15 amino acids. J lost 7 bases, V lost 4 bases, and 8 bases had no gene match. The CDR3 here is CAISVLSGGNGELFF. The CDR3 DNA is TGTGCCATCAGTGTCCTATCGGGAGGGAACGGGGAGCTGTTTTTT.

This chain links TRBV19 with TRBJ1-5; 7 nucleotides line up with TRBD1. Looked up from germline, CDR1 is LNHDA and CDR2 is SQIVND (reference sequence). This CDR3 spans 14 amino acids. Trimming cost V 10 bases and J 7 bases; bases outside gene matches: 13. The CDR3 loop is CANAITGARQPQHF. DNA of the CDR3: TGTGCCAACGCGATTACAGGGGCAAGGCAGCCCCAGCATTTT.

CDR3 in amino acids: CAWSDGAGGTQYF. CDR3 in DNA: TGTGCCTGGAGCGACGGGGCAGGAGGGACCCAGTACTTC. This chain joins TRBV30 and TRBJ2-5; possibly TRBD1 or TRBD2 for D (5 bases each). V lost 3 bases and J 7 bases, leaving 15 bases between the germline ends. The germline CDR1 and CDR2 sequences are GTSNPN and SVGIG (reference sequence). This CDR3 spans 13 amino acids.

The rearrangement links TRBV6-4 to TRBJ2-3; 7 nucleotides line up with TRBD2. This CDR3 contains 15 residues. Per the germline V gene, CDR1 is MRHNA and CDR2 is SNTAGT. J gave up 0 bases and V 5 bases, and 5 bases lay outside the gene matches. CDR3 sequence reads: CASSPAGESTDTQYF. As DNA, the CDR3 is TGTGCCAGCAGTCCGGCGGGGGAAAGCACAGATACGCAGTATTTT.

This chain joins TRBV5-4 and TRBJ2-5; TRBD1 agrees at 8 bases. The CDR3 length is 16 residues. Germline V gene lookup returns CDR1 SGHNT and CDR2 YYREEE (reference sequence). Trimming at V came to 0 bases and at J to 4 bases, leaving 8 bases not matched to a gene. The chain's CDR3 is CASSLAGTGWAETQYF. CDR3 coding DNA: TGTGCCAGCAGCTTGGCGGGGACAGGTTGGGCAGAGACCCAGTACTTC.

The CDR3 spells CASSKQPTRPGYEQYF. The CDR3 DNA reads TGTGCCAGCAGTAAACAGCCAACTCGTCCGGGATACGAGCAGTACTTC. The V gene is TRBV6-6, the J gene TRBJ2-7; possibly TRBD2 for D (5 bases). CDR1 is MNHNY and CDR2 is SVGAGI in the germline V gene (reference sequence). CDR3 size: 16 residues. V was cut by 5 bases and J by 4 bases, with 21 bases left in between.

This chain connects TRBV25-1 to TRBJ1-6, with D possibly being TRBD1 (6 bases). This CDR3 spans 14 amino acids. Per germline, CDR1 MGHDK and CDR2 SYGVNS. V dropped 8 bases and J dropped 6 bases, with 14 bases sitting between them. CDR3 sequence: CASGRTGTNSPLHF. The CDR3 DNA follows: TGTGCCAGCGGCCGTACAGGGACTAATTCACCCCTCCACTTT.

In its sample, this clonotype was seen a few times. The chain joins TRBV6-5 to TRBJ1-1, with D perhaps TRBD1 (5 bases). The CDR3 length is 13 residues. V was cut by 6 bases and J by 0 bases, with 8 bases left in between. The V gene's germline CDR1 is MNHEY and CDR2 SVGAGI. The CDR3, as DNA: TGTGCCAGCAGCCGGGGGGTGAACACTGAAGCTTTCTTT. This sequence encodes CASSRGVNTEAFF.

J is TRBJ2-5 and V is TRBV20-1; TRBD1 matches 10 bases. Germline V gene sequence: CDR1 DFQATT, CDR2 SNEGSKA (reference sequence). The CDR3 runs 15 residues. Unmatched junction bases numbered 7, after V lost 1 base and J lost 5 bases. This CDR3 is CSARAGTGARETQYF. The CDR3, as DNA: TGCAGTGCTAGAGCTGGGACAGGGGCGAGGGAGACCCAGTACTTC.

This clonotype was counted once. In DNA, the CDR3 is TGTGCCATCAGTTTAGTCCTTACCGGGACTAGCTCCTACGAGCAGTACTTC. It is translated as CAISLVLTGTSSYEQYF. The chain links TRBV10-3 to TRBJ2-7; 8 bases agree with TRBD2. V lost 5 bases, J lost 0 bases, and 12 bases stayed unmatched. CDR3 length: 17 amino acids. The V gene's germline CDR1 is ENHRY and CDR2 SYGVKD.